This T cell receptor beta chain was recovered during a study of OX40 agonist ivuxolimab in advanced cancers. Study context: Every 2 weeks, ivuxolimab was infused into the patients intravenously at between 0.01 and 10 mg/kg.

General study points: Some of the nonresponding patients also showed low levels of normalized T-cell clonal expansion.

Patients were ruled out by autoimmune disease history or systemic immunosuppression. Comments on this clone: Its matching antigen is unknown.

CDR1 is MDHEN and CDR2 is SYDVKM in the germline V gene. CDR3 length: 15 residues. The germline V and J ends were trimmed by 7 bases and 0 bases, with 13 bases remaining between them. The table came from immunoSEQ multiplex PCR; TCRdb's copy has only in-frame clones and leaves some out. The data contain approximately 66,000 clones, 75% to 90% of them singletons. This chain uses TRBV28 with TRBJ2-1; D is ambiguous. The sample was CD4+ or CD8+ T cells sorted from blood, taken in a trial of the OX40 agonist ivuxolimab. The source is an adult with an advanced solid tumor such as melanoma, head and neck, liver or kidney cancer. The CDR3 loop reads CASILSPSSYNEQFF. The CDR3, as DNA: TGTGCCAGCATCTTGTCCCCGAGCTCCTACAATGAGCAGTTCTTC.